The present entry profiles one T cell receptor beta chain with its context. It has no known antigen specificity. It has no much larger one-base neighbor in the sample; base qualities were not kept. V is clipped by 6 bases and J by 7 bases, and the sequence between their germline boundaries is 15 bases long. Reading the germline V gene gives CDR1 MNHNS and CDR2 SASEGT. Its CDR3 holds 14 amino acids, cysteine through phenylalanine. CDR3 DNA is the only sequence kept; it has 42 bases, read in frame from the first base. Donors formed part of the validation cohort, which comprised over a hundred subjects and was distinct from the first cohort of under 800 subjects. These data are taken from a study of cytomegalovirus exposure and HLA in healthy donors (dated by TCRdb to 2015 to 2018). Describing the broader study: A later analysis indicated that the 130 or so validation repertoires were generated on the platform also employed for the approximately 700 repertoires of the first cohort. The study aimed to test whether cataloging public T cell receptors could reveal signatures of past pathogen exposure. In addition to the first cohort of around 670 subjects, a separate validation cohort of over 90 different subjects was used. To predict cytomegalovirus infection status, the study brought together high-throughput TCR immunosequencing, statistical association of individual TCRs with disease status, and machine learning. The full study reports these points: The study gave a list of 150 to 200 TCR beta chains associated with cytomegalovirus. The authors suggested that the approach could potentially be extended to other disease states and immunological phenotypes. Subsequent analysis determined that TCRs grouped into clusters in the first cohort also showed a tendency toward co-occurrence across the 130 or so validation repertoires, and 94% of cluster scores exceeded 0. The validation cohort had no HLA typing available for a later analysis, so co-occurrence within that cohort was assessed over all 120 or so repertoires. Most TCR sequences were observed very rarely across donors, whereas some public TCRs were present in many individuals. In vitro tests confirmed that a few of the cytomegalovirus-associated TCR beta chains recognize cytomegalovirus antigens. In both the original and validation cohorts, the classifier was reported to diagnose cytomegalovirus status with high specificity and sensitivity.

The library was made by the immunoSEQ multiplex PCR assay. The paper's processing steps were these. A statistical classification framework was built to diagnose cytomegalovirus status from the catalog of TCR beta chain sequences. TCRdb retrieved this table from immuneACCESS and kept in-frame rearrangements only. Not all clones are present; in checked studies, unresolved V genes account for under half, and no reason is known for the remainder. V and J calls and clone size are those listed in that table; D and trimming were worked out from the DNA. The sample table holds a few hundred thousand clones, of which 88% were seen once. The ten largest make up around 1% of the sample.

The origin of this receptor is a man in his thirties or forties in good health and CMV-seronegative. The chain links TRBV6-1 with TRBJ1-4, and TRBD1 may be the D gene, going by 6 matching bases. The sample taken for sequencing was PBMCs. The CDR3 is CASRGRTAAEKLFF. In nucleotides, the sequence is TGTGCCAGCAGGGGCCGGACAGCGGCTGAAAAACTGTTTTTT.